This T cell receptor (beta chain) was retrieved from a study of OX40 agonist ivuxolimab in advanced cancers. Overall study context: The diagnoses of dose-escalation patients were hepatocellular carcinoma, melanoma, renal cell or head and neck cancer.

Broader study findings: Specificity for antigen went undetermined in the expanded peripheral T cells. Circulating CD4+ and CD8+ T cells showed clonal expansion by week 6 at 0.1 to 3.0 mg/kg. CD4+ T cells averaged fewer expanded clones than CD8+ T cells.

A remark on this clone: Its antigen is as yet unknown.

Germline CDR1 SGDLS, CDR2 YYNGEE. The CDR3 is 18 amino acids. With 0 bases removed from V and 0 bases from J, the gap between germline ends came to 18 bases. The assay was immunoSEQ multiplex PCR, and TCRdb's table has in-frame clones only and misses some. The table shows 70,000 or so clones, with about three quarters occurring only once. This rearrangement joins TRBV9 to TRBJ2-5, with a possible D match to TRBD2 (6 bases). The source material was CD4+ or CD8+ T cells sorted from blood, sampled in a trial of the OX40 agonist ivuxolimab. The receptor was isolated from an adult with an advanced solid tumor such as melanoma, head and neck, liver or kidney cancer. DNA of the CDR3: TGTGCCAGCAGCGTAGCTACAGCTGCGGGACCGTACCAAGAGACCCAGTACTTC. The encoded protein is CASSVATAAGPYQETQYF.